The 10 T cell receptor beta chains presented below share a single source sample, sequenced in a study of blood T cell repertoires in COVID-19. Repertoires were generated with immunoSEQ multiplex PCR, while TCRdb's copy carries only in-frame clones and drops some. The table shows about 250,000 clones, with 86% occurring only once. The sample consisted of peripheral blood. Receptors originate from a woman aged 30 to 39 with active or convalescent COVID-19.

With respect to this clone: Other DNA sequences within the sample encode an identical CDR3. The V gene is TRBV18, the J gene TRBJ1-5; no clear D gene. Per germline, CDR1 KGHSH and CDR2 LQKENI. The CDR3 runs 13 residues. Trimming shortened V by 2 bases and J by 5 bases, and 7 bases separated the two germline ends. CDR3 in DNA: TGTGCCAGCTCACCAAGCCGCGATCAGCCCCAGCATTTT. Its protein product is CASSPSRDQPQHF.

The chain carries TRBV6-5 and TRBJ1-3, with D tentatively TRBD1 (5 bases). Germline V lookup: CDR1 MNHEY, CDR2 SVGAGI. V was trimmed by 1 base and J by 1 base, leaving 8 bases between them. The CDR3 extends over 15 amino acids. CDR3 coding DNA: TGTGCCAGCAGTTACTTGCAGGGTTCTGGAAACACCATATATTTT. Residues: CASSYLQGSGNTIYF.

The rearrangement joins TRBV24-1 to TRBJ2-3; 10 bases match TRBD1. The CDR3 loop spans 17 amino acids. Germline V gene lookup returns CDR1 KGHDR and CDR2 SFDVKD. With V trimmed by 3 bases and J by 1 base, 6 bases remained unmatched. The CDR3 spells CATSDTGTGAGTDTQYF. CDR3 coding DNA: TGTGCCACCAGTGATACCGGGACAGGGGCCGGCACAGATACGCAGTATTTT.

The CDR3 reads CASSSSGTPFDEQFF. The CDR3 bases are TGTGCCAGCAGCTCTAGCGGTACCCCCTTTGATGAGCAGTTCTTC. The V call is TRBV28, the J call TRBJ2-1, with 7 bases identical to TRBD2. The CDR3 contains 15 residues. CDR1 MDHEN and CDR2 SYDVKM come from the germline V gene. The J segment lost 8 bases and the V segment lost 6 bases, leaving 13 bases of the junction unmatched.

This clone was observed once. J is TRBJ1-4 and V is TRBV5-1, with D perhaps TRBD1 (5 bases). The germline gives CDR1 SGHRS, CDR2 YFSETQ. V lost 0 bases and J 4 bases, leaving 16 bases between the germline ends. The CDR3 covers 17 residues. The CDR3 protein is CASSLAPQTAYNEKLFF. CDR3 in DNA: TGCGCCAGCAGCTTGGCGCCTCAGACAGCCTATAATGAAAAACTGTTTTTT.

A note on this clone: The same CDR3 arises from other DNA sequences in this sample as well. The chain recombines TRBV28 with TRBJ1-1; 7 nucleotides align to TRBD1. The CDR3 runs 14 residues. The germline V gene encodes CDR1 MDHEN and CDR2 SYDVKM. With 4 bases clipped from V and 1 base from J, the junction kept 3 bases outside the gene matches. The CDR3 DNA is TGTGCCAGCAGTTCGACAGGGTGGAACACTGAAGCTTTCTTT. Residues: CASSSTGWNTEAFF. The entire variable domain, with the rest obtained from reference TRBV28 and TRBJ1-1, is as follows: DVKVTQSSRYLVKRTGEKVFLECVQDMDHENMFWYRQDPGLGLRLIYFSYDVKMKEKGDIPEGYSVSREKKERFSLILESASTNQTSMYLCASSSTGWNTEAFFGQGTRLTVV.

The chain combines TRBV19 with TRBJ2-5, with 8 nucleotides matching TRBD1. The germline gives CDR1 LNHDA, CDR2 SQIVND (reference sequence). Trimming at V came to 5 bases and at J to 5 bases, leaving 13 bases not matched to a gene. The CDR3 is made up of 16 amino acids. CDR3: CASSSQGTGAGETQYF. Here the CDR3 DNA reads TGTGCCAGTAGTTCGCAAGGGACAGGAGCCGGGGAGACCCAGTACTTC.

This chain links TRBV7-2 with TRBJ2-5, with TRBD1 identical over 9 bases. CDR3 length equals 17 residues. Germline V lookup: CDR1 SGHTA, CDR2 FQGNSA. J was trimmed by 4 bases and V by 5 bases; bases with no gene match: 14. The CDR3 coding sequence is TGTGCCAGCAGCCGCCCCTCGGGGACAGGGAATAGAGAGACCCAGTACTTC. Translating it yields CASSRPSGTGNRETQYF.

This chain links TRBV5-1 with TRBJ1-1; no reliable D call. V lost 1 base and J 1 base, leaving 8 bases between the germline ends. This CDR3 spans 14 amino acids. CDR1 and CDR2 from the germline V gene are SGHRS and YFSETQ. The CDR3 nucleotides are TGCGCCAGCAGCTTGATTCGGGGGAACACTGAAGCTTTCTTT. This gives the protein CASSLIRGNTEAFF.

This chain uses TRBV9 with TRBJ1-2; 10 bases map to TRBD1. The CDR3 is 15 residues long. V lost 4 bases to trimming and J lost 7 bases; unmatched junction nucleotides: 10. The germline V gene encodes CDR1 SGDLS and CDR2 YYNGEE. CDR3 nucleotide sequence: TGTGCCAGCAGCTCGCAGACAGGGGGCCACGGTGGCTACACCTTC. It translates to CASSSQTGGHGGYTF.